These T cell receptor beta chains were read from a single sample in a study of blood T cell repertoires in COVID-19. Using immunoSEQ multiplex PCR, the repertoire was profiled, and TCRdb retains in-frame clones only, with some absent. The data show about 490,000 clones, 70% to 90% seen once. Sequenced sample: peripheral blood. Receptor source: a human donor in a cohort sampled during active COVID-19. Both conserved end residues are part of each CDR3. The D gene is left open where the match is weak. Clone size, where shown, is once, few, many, or a class for clones that have expanded.

TRBD2	TRBV11-3	.	TRBJ2-1	TGTGCCAGCAGCCCCGGACTAGCGGGGGACAATGAGCAGTTCTTC	CASSPGLAGDNEQFF
.	TRBV10-1	.	TRBJ2-1	TGCGCCAGCAGTGTCCAGCGGTCTCTCAATGAGCAGTTCTTC	CASSVQRSLNEQFF
TRBD1	TRBV19	.	TRBJ1-5	TGTGCCAGTAGCCCCCAGGGGGCAGGGCAGCCCCAGCATTTT	CASSPQGAGQPQHF
TRBD1	TRBV18	once	TRBJ1-6	TGTGCCAGCTCACTGGACAGGGGGCATAATTCACCCCTCCACTTT	CASSLDRGHNSPLHF
TRBD1	TRBV30	.	TRBJ2-7	TGTGCCTGGAGTGCACTGACAGGGCGGTACGAGCAGTACTTC	CAWSALTGRYEQYF
.	TRBV7-8	.	TRBJ1-2	TGTGCCAGCAGCTTAGCGGATCGGCCAGGGGACTACAATGGCTACACCTTC	CASSLADRPGDYNGYTF
.	TRBV6-4	.	TRBJ1-2	TGTGCCAGCAGTGACTCGGAGGGCGGCTACACCTTC	CASSDSEGGYTF
.	TRBV19	.	TRBJ1-2	TGTGCCAGTAGTATAGGAGACGCCAGGGCCTATGGCTACACCTTC	CASSIGDARAYGYTF
.	TRBV20-1	.	TRBJ2-3	TGCAGTGCCCTCAGTCCAGATACGCAGTATTTT	CSALSPDTQYF
TRBD2	TRBV6-5	.	TRBJ2-7	TGTGCCAGCAGTTACTCCGGGACTAGCCCTTCCTACGAGCAGTACTTC	CASSYSGTSPSYEQYF
TRBD2	TRBV29-1	few	TRBJ2-3	TGCAGCGTTGTTCGGCGGGAGCTAATAATGCCAGATACGCAGTATTTT	CSVVRRELIMPDTQYF
.	TRBV19	.	TRBJ1-5	TGTGCCAGTAGTGCAGGGGTCCGGCAGCCCCAGCATTTT	CASSAGVRQPQHF
TRBD1	TRBV6-6	.	TRBJ2-7	TGTGCCAGCAGTTATGCCGGGACAGGGGGCTACGAGCAGTACTTC	CASSYAGTGGYEQYF
TRBD2	TRBV5-1	.	TRBJ2-1	TGCGCCAGCAGCTTGGTGGGAGGCGGGAGGGCCGATTACAATGAGCAGTTCTTC	CASSLVGGGRADYNEQFF
.	TRBV5-1	.	TRBJ1-6	TGCGCCAGCAGCTTTGGAGGACAGAGGTCACCCCTCCACTTT	CASSFGGQRSPLHF
.	TRBV5-6	.	TRBJ1-1	TGTGCCAGCAGCCTGGCTGGGTTGGGGAGGACTGAAGCTTTCTTT	CASSLAGLGRTEAFF
TRBD1	TRBV6-5	.	TRBJ1-3	TGTGCCTTAGGGGGCAGGGGATACTCTGGAAACACCATATATTTT	CALGGRGYSGNTIYF
.	TRBV7-2	.	TRBJ2-1	TGTGCCAGCAGCTTAGAATCCCCCCTCGCGGGAAACTTTGTTGAGCAGTTCTTC	CASSLESPLAGNFVEQFF
.	TRBV20-1	.	TRBJ2-7	TGCAGTGCCGGGGAAAGGGGGGAGCAGTACTTC	CSAGERGEQYF
.	TRBV5-1	few	TRBJ1-1	TGCGCCAGCAGCTTGGATCAGGGAAGCTCTGAAGCTTTCTTT	CASSLDQGSSEAFF
.	TRBV7-3	.	TRBJ2-3	TGTGCCAGCAGCTTAGGGCAGGGTTACCCCACAGATACGCAGTATTTT	CASSLGQGYPTDTQYF
.	TRBV27	once	TRBJ1-6	TGTGCCAGCAGTCCGGGGGGCAGGTCAGATTCACCCCTCCACTTT	CASSPGGRSDSPLHF
.	TRBV7-2	.	TRBJ2-2	TGTGCCAGCAGGGCCCCGGGACTTAACACCGGGGAGCTGTTTTTT	CASRAPGLNTGELFF
TRBD2	TRBV30	.	TRBJ2-3	TGTGCCTGGAGTATCAGCGGGAGGGCTGCAGATACGCAGTATTTT	CAWSISGRAADTQYF